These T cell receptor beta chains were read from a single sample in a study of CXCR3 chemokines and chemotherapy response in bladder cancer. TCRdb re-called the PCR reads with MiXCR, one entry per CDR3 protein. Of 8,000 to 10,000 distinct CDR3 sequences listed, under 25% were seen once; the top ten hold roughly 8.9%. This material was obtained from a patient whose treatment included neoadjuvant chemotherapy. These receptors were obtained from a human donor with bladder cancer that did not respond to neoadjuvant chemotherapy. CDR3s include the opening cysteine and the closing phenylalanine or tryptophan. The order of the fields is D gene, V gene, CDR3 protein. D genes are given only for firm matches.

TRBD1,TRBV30,CAWSVGGTGSTEAFF
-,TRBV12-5,CASNSGGGYTF
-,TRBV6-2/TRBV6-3,CASSDRGRTSYEQYF
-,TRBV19,CASRGYNEQFF
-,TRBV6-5,CASSEQGLGNTEAFF
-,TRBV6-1,CASSETFQDTQYF
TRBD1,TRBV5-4,CASSHIDRANGYTF
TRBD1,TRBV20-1,CSASSGGDKQPQHF
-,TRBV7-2,CASSLVGQGRWAFF
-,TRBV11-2,CASSKAGELFF
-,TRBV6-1,CASRGGGGLTSVEQYF
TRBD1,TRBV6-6,CASSYAQGAGTEAFF
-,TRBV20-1,CSASSGTAQNIQYF
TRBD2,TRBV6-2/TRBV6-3,CASQRGSYEQYF
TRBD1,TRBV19,CASSPGGTYGYTF
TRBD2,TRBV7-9,CASSASLLLAGGGSYEQYF
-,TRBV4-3,CASSQDRGGAPNSPLHF
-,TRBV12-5,CASGLGQGHNEQFF
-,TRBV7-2,CASSLASSYGYTF
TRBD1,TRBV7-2,CASRRDRGTDTQYF
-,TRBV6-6,CASCDGPYEQYF
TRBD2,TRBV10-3,CAISSSGSYNEQFF
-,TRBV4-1,CASSPRGPNEQFF
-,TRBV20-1,CSAPEGTASNQPQHF
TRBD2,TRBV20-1,CSAHRTSGTDTQYF
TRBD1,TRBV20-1,CSAPGQGEGNTIYF
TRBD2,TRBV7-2,CASSTRGGASGNEQFF
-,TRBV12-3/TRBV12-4,CASSLGGEGSQHF
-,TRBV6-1,CASTWVMNTGEQFF
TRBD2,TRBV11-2,CASSDNIRGEPSREQYF
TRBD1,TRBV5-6,CASSVDRADGYTF
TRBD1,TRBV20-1,CSAREGTVSNSPLHF
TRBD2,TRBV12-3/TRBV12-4,CASQASGTRGQFF
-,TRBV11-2,CASSKAGTELFF
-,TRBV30,CACDDGLRQPQHF
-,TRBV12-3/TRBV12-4,CASSLRQGGETQYF
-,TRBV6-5,CASSRAGHYEQYF
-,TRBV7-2,CASSRRGTGGVETQYF
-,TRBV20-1,CSARESGLQYNEQFF
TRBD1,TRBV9,CASSQQGQETQYF
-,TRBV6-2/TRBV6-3,CASRSGGRETQYF
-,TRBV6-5,CASSLAGSGNTIYF
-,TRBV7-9,CASSLIGAGETQYF
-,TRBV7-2,CASSSGSGGYTF
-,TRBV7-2,CASSLDGLGGEQYF
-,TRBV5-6,CASSLRWVGNYGYTF
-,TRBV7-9,CASRTGPSGEQFF
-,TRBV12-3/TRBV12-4,CASSLGRGGWGTDTQYF
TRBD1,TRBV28,CASRPTAGTGGHYEQYF
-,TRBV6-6,CASKYMPVGVYNEQFF
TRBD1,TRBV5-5,CASTQTGGRYGYTF
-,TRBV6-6,CASSSSNTGELFF
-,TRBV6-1,CASSELQPVNTEAFF
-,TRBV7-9,CASSPLGGGYGYTF
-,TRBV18,CASSPEGGYGYTF
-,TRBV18,CASSAQGGGNQPQHF
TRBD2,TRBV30,CAWSNVLGGARSTDTQYF
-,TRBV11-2,CASSSGPQETQYF
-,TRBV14,CASSVVKGRANQPQHF
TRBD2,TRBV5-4,CATTGSGGAPGELFF